This T cell receptor beta chain originates from a study of response to subunit inactivated influenza vaccine. The table lists this clonotype with a few counts. Its specificity is unknown. With 8 bases removed from V and 1 base from J, the gap between germline ends came to 15 bases. The CDR3 runs to 14 residues. Each CDR3 protein gets one entry after TCRdb re-called the RT-PCR reads with MiXCR. The sample lists almost 600,000 distinct CDR3 sequences; 12% to 15% were seen once. Study results and limitations: Authors suggested each seasonal flu vaccination may recruit only limited numbers of new T cells.

The chain combines TRBV12-3 or TRBV12-4 with TRBJ2-7, with a weak D call TRBD1 (6 bases). The TCR sequence derives from a man between 50 and 59 years old who received an inactivated influenza vaccine. The material was PBMCs from blood, obtained less than 13 days after vaccination. The chain's CDR3 is CASGILGGSYEQYF. In nucleotides, the CDR3 is TGTGCCAGCGGAATCTTAGGGGGATCCTACGAGCAGTACTTC.